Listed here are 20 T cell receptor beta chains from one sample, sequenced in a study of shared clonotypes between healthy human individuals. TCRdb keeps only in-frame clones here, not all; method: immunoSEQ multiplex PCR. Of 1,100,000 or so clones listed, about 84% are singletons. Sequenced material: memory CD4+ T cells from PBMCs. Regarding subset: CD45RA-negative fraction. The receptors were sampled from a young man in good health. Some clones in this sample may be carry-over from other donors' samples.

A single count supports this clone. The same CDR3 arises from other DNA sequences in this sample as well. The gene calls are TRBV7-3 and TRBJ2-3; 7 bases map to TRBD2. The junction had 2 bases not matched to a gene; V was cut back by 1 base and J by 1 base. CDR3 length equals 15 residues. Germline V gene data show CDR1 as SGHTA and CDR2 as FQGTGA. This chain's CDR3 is CASSLRGRGTDTQYF. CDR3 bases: TGTGCCAGCAGCTTAAGGGGGAGGGGCACAGATACGCAGTATTTT. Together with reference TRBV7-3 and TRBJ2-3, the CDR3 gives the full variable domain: GAGVSQTPSNKVTEKGKYVELRCDPISGHTALYWYRQSLGQGPEFLIYFQGTGAADDSGLPNDRFFAVRPEGSVSTLKIQRTERGDSAVYLCASSLRGRGTDTQYFGPGTRLTVL.

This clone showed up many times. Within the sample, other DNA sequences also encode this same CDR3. The CDR3 sequence is CASSLALGAGANVLTF. The DNA for the CDR3 is TGTGCCAGCAGCTTAGCGCTTGGCGCCGGGGCCAACGTCCTGACTTTC. J is TRBJ2-6 and V is TRBV7-2; no reliable D call. Per the germline V gene, CDR1 is SGHTA and CDR2 is FQGNSA. V lost 0 bases and J lost 4, with 10 bases in between. The CDR3 runs 16 residues.

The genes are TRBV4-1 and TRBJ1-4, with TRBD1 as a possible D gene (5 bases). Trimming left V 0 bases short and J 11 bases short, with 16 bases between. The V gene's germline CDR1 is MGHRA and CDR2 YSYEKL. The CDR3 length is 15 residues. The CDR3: CASSQDPGQGAKLFF. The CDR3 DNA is TGCGCCAGCAGCCAAGATCCTGGGCAGGGCGCGAAACTGTTTTTT.

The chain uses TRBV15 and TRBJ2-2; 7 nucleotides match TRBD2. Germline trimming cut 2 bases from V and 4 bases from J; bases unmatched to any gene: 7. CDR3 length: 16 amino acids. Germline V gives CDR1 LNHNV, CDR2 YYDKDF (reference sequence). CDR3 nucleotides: TGTGCCACCAGCAGAAGGCGCGGGAGCTCCACCGGGGAGCTGTTTTTT. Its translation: CATSRRRGSSTGELFF.

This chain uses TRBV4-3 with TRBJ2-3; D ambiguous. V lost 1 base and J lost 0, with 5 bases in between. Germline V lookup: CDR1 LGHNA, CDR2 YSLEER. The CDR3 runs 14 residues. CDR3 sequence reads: CASSQGSSTDTQYF. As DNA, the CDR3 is TGCGCCAGCAGCCAAGGATCTAGCACAGATACGCAGTATTTT.

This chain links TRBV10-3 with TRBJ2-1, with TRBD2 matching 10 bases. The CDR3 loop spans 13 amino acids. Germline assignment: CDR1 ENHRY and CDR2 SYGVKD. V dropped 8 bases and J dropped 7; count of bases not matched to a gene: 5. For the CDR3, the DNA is TGTGCCATCGGGAGCGGGGGGGAAAATGAGCAGTTCTTC. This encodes CAIGSGGENEQFF.

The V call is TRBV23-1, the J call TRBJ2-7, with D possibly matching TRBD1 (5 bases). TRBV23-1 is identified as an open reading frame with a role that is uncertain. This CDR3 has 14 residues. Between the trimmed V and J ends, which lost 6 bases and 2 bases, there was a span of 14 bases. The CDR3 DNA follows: TGCGCCAGCAGGGCCGACAGTCCCCCCTACGAGCAGTACTTC. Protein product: CASRADSPPYEQYF.

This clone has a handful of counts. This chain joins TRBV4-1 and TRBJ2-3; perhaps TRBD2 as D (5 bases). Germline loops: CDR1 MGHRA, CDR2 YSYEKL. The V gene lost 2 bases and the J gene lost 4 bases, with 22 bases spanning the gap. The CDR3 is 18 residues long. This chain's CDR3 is CASSQRGNIARKADTQYF. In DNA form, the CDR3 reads TGCGCCAGCAGCCAAAGAGGGAACATAGCCAGGAAGGCAGATACGCAGTATTTT.

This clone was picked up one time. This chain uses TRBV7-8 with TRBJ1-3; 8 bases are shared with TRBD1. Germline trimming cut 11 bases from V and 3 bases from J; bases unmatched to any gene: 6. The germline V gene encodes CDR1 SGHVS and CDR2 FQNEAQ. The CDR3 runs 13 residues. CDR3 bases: TGTGCCGGCCAGGGGGCGCGTGGAAACACCATATATTTT. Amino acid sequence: CAGQGARGNTIYF.

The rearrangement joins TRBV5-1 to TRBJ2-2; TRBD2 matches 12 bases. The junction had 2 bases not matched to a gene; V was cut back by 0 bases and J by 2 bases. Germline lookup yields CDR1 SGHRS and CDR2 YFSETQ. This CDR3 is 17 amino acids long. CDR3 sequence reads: CASSLGLAGDNTGELFF. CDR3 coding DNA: TGCGCCAGCAGCTTGGGACTAGCGGGAGACAACACCGGGGAGCTGTTTTTT.

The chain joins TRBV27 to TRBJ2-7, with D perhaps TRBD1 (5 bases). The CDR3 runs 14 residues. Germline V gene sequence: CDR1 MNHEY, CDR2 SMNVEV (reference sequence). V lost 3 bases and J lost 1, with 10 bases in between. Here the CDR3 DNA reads TGTGCCAGCAGTTTCAACAGGATATCCTACGAGCAGTACTTC. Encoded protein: CASSFNRISYEQYF.

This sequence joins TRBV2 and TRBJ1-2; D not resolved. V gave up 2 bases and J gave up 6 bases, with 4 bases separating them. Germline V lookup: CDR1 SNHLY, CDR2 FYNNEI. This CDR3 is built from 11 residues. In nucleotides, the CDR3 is TGTGCCAGCAGTGAATGGGATGGCTACACCTTC. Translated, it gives CASSEWDGYTF.

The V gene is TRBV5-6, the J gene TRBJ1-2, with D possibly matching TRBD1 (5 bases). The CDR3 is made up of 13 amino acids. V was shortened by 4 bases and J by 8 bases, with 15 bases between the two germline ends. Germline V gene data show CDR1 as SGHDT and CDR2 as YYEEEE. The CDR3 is CASSPGLLRGYTF. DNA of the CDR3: TGTGCCAGCAGCCCGGGACTTCTGCGAGGCTACACCTTC.

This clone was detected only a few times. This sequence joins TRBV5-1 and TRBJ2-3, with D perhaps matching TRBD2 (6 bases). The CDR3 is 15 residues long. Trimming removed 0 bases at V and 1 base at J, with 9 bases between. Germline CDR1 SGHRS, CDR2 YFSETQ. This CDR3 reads CASSLVGGGTDTQYF. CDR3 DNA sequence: TGCGCCAGCAGCTTGGTAGGCGGGGGCACAGATACGCAGTATTTT.

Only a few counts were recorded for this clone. The DNA for the CDR3 is TGTGCCAGCAGTGAAGCCGTCAGGGGACTAGCGGGGGGGGAGACCCAGTACTTC. Protein product: CASSEAVRGLAGGETQYF. The J gene is TRBJ2-5, the V gene TRBV6-1; 16 nucleotides agree with TRBD2. V shed 0 bases, J shed 5 bases, and the junction held 6 bases outside the gene matches. The CDR3 length is 18 residues. Germline assignment: CDR1 MNHNS and CDR2 SASEGT.

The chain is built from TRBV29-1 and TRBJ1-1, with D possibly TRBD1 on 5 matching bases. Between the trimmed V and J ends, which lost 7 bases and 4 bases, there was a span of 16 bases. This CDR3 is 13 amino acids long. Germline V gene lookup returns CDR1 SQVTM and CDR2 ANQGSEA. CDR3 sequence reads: CSAHPGGSTEAFF. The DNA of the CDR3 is TGCAGCGCCCACCCGGGGGGGAGCACTGAAGCTTTCTTT. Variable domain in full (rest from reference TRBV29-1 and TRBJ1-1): SAVISQKPSRDICQRGTSLTIQCQVDSQVTMMFWYRQQPGQSLTLIATANQGSEATYESGFVIDKFPISRPNLTFSTLTVSNMSPEDSSIYLCSAHPGGSTEAFFGQGTRLTVV.

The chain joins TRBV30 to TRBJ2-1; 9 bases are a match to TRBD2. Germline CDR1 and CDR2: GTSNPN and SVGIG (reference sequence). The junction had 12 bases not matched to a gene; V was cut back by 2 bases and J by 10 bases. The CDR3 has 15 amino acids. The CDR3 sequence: CAWSTRGGRVREQFF. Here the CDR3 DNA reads TGTGCCTGGAGTACCCGGGGCGGGAGGGTAAGGGAGCAGTTCTTC.

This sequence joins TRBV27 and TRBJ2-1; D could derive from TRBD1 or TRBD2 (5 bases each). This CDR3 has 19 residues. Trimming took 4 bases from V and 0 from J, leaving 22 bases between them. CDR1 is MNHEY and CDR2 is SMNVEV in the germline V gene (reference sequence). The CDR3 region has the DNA TGTGCCAGCAGTTCATCAGGGTCGGGGATGTTTAGCTCCTACAATGAGCAGTTCTTC. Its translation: CASSSSGSGMFSSYNEQFF.

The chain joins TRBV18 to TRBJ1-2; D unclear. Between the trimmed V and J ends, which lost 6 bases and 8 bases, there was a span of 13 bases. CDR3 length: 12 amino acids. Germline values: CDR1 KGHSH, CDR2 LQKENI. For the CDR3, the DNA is TGTGCCAGCTCCGAGGGCCCCTGGGGCTACACCTTC. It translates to CASSEGPWGYTF.

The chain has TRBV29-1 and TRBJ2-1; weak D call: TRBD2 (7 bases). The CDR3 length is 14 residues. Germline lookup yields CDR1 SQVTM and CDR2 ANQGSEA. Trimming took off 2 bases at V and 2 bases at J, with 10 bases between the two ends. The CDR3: CSVERGGAYNEQFF. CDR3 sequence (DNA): TGCAGCGTTGAAAGGGGGGGGGCCTACAATGAGCAGTTCTTC.